The T cell receptor (beta chain) described here comes from a study of T-cell reconstitution after alpha-beta-depleted transplantation in children. The CDR3 length is 13 residues. Germline V CDR1 and CDR2: SGDLS, YYNGEE. V shed 4 bases, J shed 5 bases, and the junction held 4 bases outside the gene matches. Unique molecular identifiers were used in preparing the TCRbeta library. TCRdb redid the calling of the PCR reads with MiXCR, one entry per CDR3 protein. The sample holds more than 250,000 distinct CDR3 sequences, about a tenth seen once. The source was PBMCs from the stem cell graft donor, collected from the stem cell graft. This receptor was identified in a human donor who donated a stem cell graft to a child with SCID. This chain uses TRBV9 with TRBJ2-3, with TRBD1 identical over 7 bases. The CDR3 DNA follows: TGTGCCAGCAGCCCACCAGGGGGAGATACGCAGTATTTT. Amino acid sequence: CASSPPGGDTQYF.